This T cell receptor (beta chain) was retrieved from a study of identical twins. The V end was cut by 1 base, the J end by 4 bases, with 8 bases between. Germline V lookup: CDR1 PRHDT, CDR2 FYEKMQ (reference sequence). This CDR3 spans 14 amino acids. TCRdb passed the 5' RACE reads through MiXCR, listing each CDR3 protein once. This table holds 1.5 million or so distinct CDR3 sequences, roughly 35% found once. Healthy Caucasians alone served as donors. The material sequenced was cord blood. The TCR was taken from a newborn girl in good health. V is TRBV13 and J is TRBJ1-5, with a possible D match to TRBD1 (5 bases). The CDR3 region has the DNA TGTGCCAGCAGCTTAGCCCGGACAAATCAGCCCCAGCATTTT. This encodes CASSLARTNQPQHF.